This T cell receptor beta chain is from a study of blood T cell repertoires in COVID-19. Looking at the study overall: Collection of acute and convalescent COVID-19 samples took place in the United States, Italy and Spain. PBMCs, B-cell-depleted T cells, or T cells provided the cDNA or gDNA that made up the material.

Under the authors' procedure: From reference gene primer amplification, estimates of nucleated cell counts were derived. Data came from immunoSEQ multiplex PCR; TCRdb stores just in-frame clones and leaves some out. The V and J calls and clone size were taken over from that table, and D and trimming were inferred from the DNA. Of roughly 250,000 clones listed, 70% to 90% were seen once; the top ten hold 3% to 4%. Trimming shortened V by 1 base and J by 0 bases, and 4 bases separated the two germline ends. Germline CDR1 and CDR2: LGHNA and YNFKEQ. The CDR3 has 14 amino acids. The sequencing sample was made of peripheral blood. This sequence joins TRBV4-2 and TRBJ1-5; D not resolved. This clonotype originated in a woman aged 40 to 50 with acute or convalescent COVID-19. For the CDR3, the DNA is TGTGCCAGCAGCCAAGCTTTTAGCAATCAGCCCCAGCATTTT. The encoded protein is CASSQAFSNQPQHF.